The clone carrying this T cell receptor (beta chain) was counted at least ten times. Antigen: not known. These data belong to a study of CD8 T cells in ankylosing spondylitis. General observations from the study: Reports say disease-linked clones showed up significantly more in matched ankylosing spondylitis synovial fluid. Both synovial fluid and blood in reactive arthritis had previously been reported to carry some motif variants. Apparently characteristic of ankylosing spondylitis blood was a TCR beta motif (roughly eight highly homologous variants).

TCR beta libraries were made by quantitative 5'-RACE with molecular barcodes. From the 5' RACE reads, TCRdb called clonotypes with MiXCR, one entry per CDR3 protein. The sample lists more than 250,000 distinct CDR3 sequences, roughly 11% seen once, with 9.1% in the top ten. V shed 0 bases and J shed 8 bases, with 16 bases lying between them. The CDR3 loop spans 14 amino acids. Per the germline V gene, CDR1 is DFQATT and CDR2 is SNEGSKA (reference sequence). This sequence joins TRBV20-1 and TRBJ1-2; a possible D gene is TRBD1 (6 bases). Sequenced: blood, either unsorted or a sorted T cell fraction (not recorded which). This receptor was identified in a female donor with ankylosing spondylitis or in good health (not recorded which). CDR3 amino acids: CSARDPGQPNGYTF. The CDR3 DNA follows: TGCAGTGCTAGAGATCCGGGACAACCCAACGGCTACACCTTC.